The clone carrying this TCR beta chain was seen a handful of times. As processed by the authors: Nucleated cell counts were estimated from reference gene primer amplification. Generated by immunoSEQ multiplex PCR, the TCRdb table keeps only in-frame clones and is missing some. That table is the source of V, J and clone size, and D and trimming were worked out from the DNA. The sample lists some 190,000 clones, about four fifths occurring once. The data were obtained in a study of blood T cell repertoires in COVID-19. Study-level background: PBMCs, B-cell-depleted T cells, or T cells were the source of the cDNA or gDNA that made up the material.

Per germline, CDR1 SGHNT and CDR2 YYREEE (reference sequence). The CDR3 is made up of 15 amino acids. Losses at the gene ends were 7 bases for V and 4 bases for J; bases not matched to a gene: 8. Seattle patient enrollment occurred during active infection, with longitudinal follow-up thereafter. The clonotype was recovered from a woman of 80 years or more with COVID-19, enrolled during active disease. This sequence joins TRBV5-4 and TRBJ2-1, with 10 bases lining up with TRBD2. The sequenced sample was peripheral blood. CDR3 amino acids: CASQQAGGVYNEQFF. The CDR3, as DNA: TGTGCCAGCCAACAAGCGGGAGGGGTATACAATGAGCAGTTCTTC.